These 30 T cell receptor beta chains came from one sample sequenced in a study of tumor-infiltrating lymphocytes in oesophageal squamous cell carcinoma. TCRdb re-called the PCR reads with MiXCR, one entry per CDR3 protein. The sample comprises roughly 14,000 distinct CDR3 sequences, 40% to 60% of which are singletons, and roughly a sixth rests with the top ten. The sample was esophageal tumor tissue. The receptors were gathered from a male donor with esophageal squamous cell carcinoma.

The V call is TRBV7-6, the J call TRBJ2-3, with D unresolved. CDR3 size: 15 residues. V lost 4 bases and J 1 base, leaving 12 bases between the germline ends. In germline, CDR1 is SGHVS, CDR2 FNYEAQ. In nucleotides, the CDR3 is TGTGCCAGCAGCTCAGGCGACTTTCGCACAGATACGCAGTATTTT. It is translated as CASSSGDFRTDTQYF.

J is TRBJ2-3 and V is TRBV5-5, with 9 bases matching TRBD1. The germline CDR1 and CDR2 sequences are SGHKS and YYEKEE (reference sequence). V was clipped by 4 bases and J by 2 bases; unmatched bases: 5. The CDR3 contains 15 residues. Written as DNA, the CDR3 is TGTGCCAGCAGCCCTACAGGGGGCGTCACAGATACGCAGTATTTT. Translation gives CASSPTGGVTDTQYF.

V usage is TRBV10-3 and J usage is TRBJ2-3; the D is unclear. Germline assignment: CDR1 ENHRY and CDR2 SYGVKD. V was pared by 6 bases and J by 2 bases, with 15 bases between. The CDR3 is 15 amino acids. CDR3 sequence (DNA): TGTGCCATCAGGGATATTATGGGAAACACAGATACGCAGTATTTT. Protein sequence: CAIRDIMGNTDTQYF.

The V call is TRBV6-1, the J call TRBJ2-5, with TRBD2 matching over 13 bases. Gene TRBJ2-1 matches the end of the DNA better, so the J call may be wrong. The germline V gene encodes CDR1 MNHNS and CDR2 SASEGT. This CDR3 comprises 15 residues. The CDR3 nucleotides are TGTGCCAGCGCCTCGACTAGCGGGGGGAATGATGAGCAGTTCTTC. It codes for CASASTSGGNDEQFF.

This clonotype was seen once. This rearrangement joins TRBV29-1 to TRBJ1-4; D is perhaps TRBD1 (6 bases). This CDR3 has 15 residues. V lost 7 bases and J lost 3, with 18 bases in between. Germline V lookup: CDR1 SQVTM, CDR2 ANQGSEA. This CDR3 reads CSAADSLGANEKLFF. The CDR3, as DNA: TGCAGCGCCGCGGACAGTCTGGGGGCTAATGAAAAACTGTTTTTT.

The chain uses TRBV7-2 and TRBJ2-3, with D tentatively TRBD2 (5 bases). Trimming stripped 2 bases from V and 0 bases from J, with 9 bases between. CDR1 and CDR2 from the germline V gene are SGHTA and FQGNSA. The CDR3 has 15 residues. Here the CDR3 DNA reads TGTGCCAGCAGCTTAAGTGGGAGTAGCACAGATACGCAGTATTTT. This encodes CASSLSGSSTDTQYF.

V and J are TRBV7-2 and TRBJ2-7; 9 bases map to TRBD1. Germline CDR1 reads SGHTA; CDR2 reads FQGNSA. The CDR3 contains 14 residues. V gave up 4 bases and J gave up 2 bases; unmatched junction bases: 3. The CDR3 region is CASSYRTGAYEQYF. The CDR3 nucleotides read TGTGCCAGCAGCTACCGGACAGGGGCCTACGAGCAGTACTTC.

V gene TRBV11-2 combines with J gene TRBJ1-1; no clear D gene. This CDR3 comprises 11 residues. The germline gives CDR1 SGHAT, CDR2 FQNNGV. The V end was cut by 5 bases, the J end by 8 bases, with 9 bases between. The CDR3 loop reads CASSLLGEAFF. CDR3 DNA sequence: TGTGCCAGCAGCCTGCTGGGGGAAGCTTTCTTT.

This clonotype was detected many times. No conserved phenylalanine or tryptophan is present at the end of the CDR3, so a read error is the likely explanation. Because the CDR3's place on the DNA is in doubt, the DNA is left out and the CDR3 is given as listed by TCRdb. The chain links TRBV7-6 to TRBJ2-7; the tabulated D call, TRBD1, remains unverified against the DNA. The germline gives CDR1 SGHVS, CDR2 FNYEAQ. The CDR3 spans 16 residues, counting both ends. CDR3 protein: CASSLGQGGYGYTFGS.

This clonotype is judged medium-sized. The rearrangement joins TRBV7-6 to TRBJ1-1, with a tentative D call TRBD1 (6 bases). Germline V lookup: CDR1 SGHVS, CDR2 FNYEAQ. The CDR3 runs 14 residues. Trimming shortened V by 1 base and J by 4 bases, and 10 bases separated the two germline ends. The CDR3 reads CASSLVGASTEAFF. The CDR3 coding sequence is TGTGCCAGCAGCTTAGTGGGGGCGAGCACTGAAGCTTTCTTT.

The rearrangement uses TRBV7-2 and TRBJ2-3, with 7 bases lining up with TRBD2. Germline assignment: CDR1 SGHTA and CDR2 FQGNSA. Trimming took 2 bases from V and 2 from J; bases not matched to a gene: 4. The CDR3 has 15 amino acids. CDR3 sequence reads: CASSLSSGYTDTQYF. CDR3 nucleotides: TGTGCCAGCAGCTTAAGTAGCGGGTACACAGATACGCAGTATTTT. The full variable domain, its missing parts supplied by reference TRBV7-2 and TRBJ2-3, is GAGVSQSPSNKVTEKGKDVELRCDPISGHTALYWYRQSLGQGLEFLIYFQGNSAPDKSGLPSDRFSAERTGGSVSTLTIQRTQQEDSAVYLCASSLSSGYTDTQYFGPGTRLTVL.

The gene calls are TRBV11-2 and TRBJ1-1; the D is unclear. The germline gives CDR1 SGHAT, CDR2 FQNNGV. This CDR3 contains 13 residues. Trimming cost V 5 bases and J 13 bases, with 20 bases left between them. CDR3 nucleotide sequence: TGTGCCAGCAGCCCTATGGAGTTTAGGGTGGATTTCTTT. Protein product: CASSPMEFRVDFF.

In its sample, this clonotype was seen a few times. A single base separates this from a much larger clone, so it may be a read error. V gene TRBV7-2 combines with J gene TRBJ1-1; D perhaps matches TRBD1 (6 bases). V was pared by 3 bases and J by 0 bases, with 14 bases between. Germline CDR1 reads SGHTA; CDR2 reads FQGNSA. The CDR3 is 16 residues long. CDR3 protein: CASSLRIQGMNTEAFF. The CDR3 region has the DNA TGTGCCAGCAGCTTGCGAATCCAGGGGATGAACACTGAAGCTTTCTTT.

This clonotype has at least ten counts. This may arise from a read error, as a much more abundant clone is one base away. In DNA form, the CDR3 reads TGTGCCAGCGGGAGCGCCTTCTCCTACAATGAGCAGTACTTC. Protein: CASGSAFSYNEQYF. This chain links TRBV12-3 or TRBV12-4 with TRBJ2-1; D is perhaps TRBD2 (5 bases). The J call is doubtful: the DNA matches TRBJ2-7 better. The CDR3 loop spans 14 amino acids.

This clonotype occurred a few times. The genes are TRBV7-2 and TRBJ2-1; 9 nucleotides align to TRBD2. V lost 1 base to trimming and J lost 8 bases; unmatched junction nucleotides: 6. From germline, CDR1 is SGHTA and CDR2 FQGNSA. CDR3 length: 15 residues. The CDR3 is CASSLGGGGADEQFF. The DNA for the CDR3 is TGTGCCAGCAGCTTAGGCGGGGGGGGAGCAGATGAGCAGTTCTTC.

This clonotype was recorded at least ten times. The genes are TRBV5-1 and TRBJ1-1; D call uncertain. Germline values: CDR1 SGHRS, CDR2 YFSETQ. The length of the CDR3 is 14 residues. V lost 4 bases, J lost 2 bases, and 12 bases lay in between. The CDR3 reads CASSRPGSNTEAFF. The CDR3 coding sequence is TGCGCCAGCAGCCGCCCGGGGTCAAACACTGAAGCTTTCTTT.

This chain links TRBV7-8 with TRBJ2-3, with 12 bases lining up with TRBD2. The J call is uncertain, as TRBJ2-5 better fits the DNA end. Germline V lookup: CDR1 SGHVS, CDR2 FQNEAQ. This CDR3 spans 17 amino acids. CDR3: CASSLRPSGGAGETQYF. The CDR3 DNA is TGTGCCAGCAGCTTAAGGCCTAGCGGGGGGGCCGGGGAGACCCAGTACTTC.

This rearrangement joins TRBV6-1 to TRBJ2-1; a weak D match, TRBD2 (5 bases). The J call is doubtful: the DNA matches TRBJ2-7 better. Germline-derived CDR1 and CDR2 are MNHNS and SASEGT. This CDR3 region has 12 residues. The CDR3 is CASRLDTNEQYF. Here the CDR3 DNA reads TGTGCCAGCAGACTAGACACTAATGAGCAGTACTTC.

This clonotype was seen many times. This chain uses TRBV6-6 with TRBJ1-6, with 7 nucleotides matching TRBD1. From germline, CDR1 is MNHNY and CDR2 SVGAGI (reference sequence). The CDR3 runs 15 residues. Germline trimming cut 2 bases from V and 8 bases from J; bases unmatched to any gene: 6. DNA of the CDR3: TGTGCCAGCAGTTACACGACAGGGTCGGATTCACCCCTCCACTTT. Translated: CASSYTTGSDSPLHF.

The rearrangement joins TRBV7-2 to TRBJ2-6, with 8 bases aligning to TRBD1. The CDR3 consists of 15 residues. The germline V gene has CDR1 SGHTA and CDR2 FQGNSA. Trimming at V came to 4 bases and at J to 4 bases, leaving 3 bases not matched to a gene. The CDR3 DNA reads TGTGCCAGCAGCTCGGGACAGGCCGGGGCCAACGTCCTGACTTTC. Amino acids: CASSSGQAGANVLTF.

This clonotype was seen more than once but under ten times. The chain recombines TRBV6-1 with TRBJ2-1, with 12 bases lining up with TRBD1. The length of the CDR3 is 15 residues. Germline CDR1 is MNHNS and CDR2 is SASEGT. V trimming: 5 bases; J trimming: 7 bases; junction bases outside the gene matches: 6. DNA for the CDR3: TGTGCCAGCAGTCCCGGGACAGGGGGCACGAATGAGCAGTTCTTC. Its protein product is CASSPGTGGTNEQFF.

This chain joins TRBV10-1 and TRBJ2-5; 8 nucleotides line up with TRBD2. The ends lost 4 bases at V and 5 bases at J; junction bases unmatched: 6. Germline values: CDR1 WNHNN, CDR2 SYGVQD (reference sequence). The CDR3 is 14 residues long. The CDR3 nucleotides read TGCGCCAGCAGTGGAGCGGGAGTGAGTGAGACCCAGTACTTC. It encodes CASSGAGVSETQYF.

The chain carries TRBV7-2 and TRBJ2-6; 7 bases are a match to TRBD2. The CDR3 sequence is 15 residues long. Germline V gene lookup returns CDR1 SGHTA and CDR2 FQGNSA. V dropped 3 bases and J dropped 2; count of bases not matched to a gene: 1. The DNA of the CDR3 is TGTGCCAGCAGCTTTGCGGGAGCTGGGGCCAACGTCCTGACTTTC. Translated: CASSFAGAGANVLTF.

The chain joins TRBV7-3 to TRBJ2-6; weak D call: TRBD1 (5 bases). Germline V lookup: CDR1 SGHTA, CDR2 FQGTGA. V lost 5 bases and J 0 bases, leaving 11 bases between the germline ends. CDR3 length: 16 amino acids. Written as DNA, the CDR3 is TGTGCCAGCAGCCCCGGTGGGGCCTCTGGGGCCAACGTCCTGACTTTC. Protein product: CASSPGGASGANVLTF.

This clonotype was seen a handful of times. V gene TRBV7-3 combines with J gene TRBJ2-1; D unresolved. CDR3 length: 14 residues. V shed 2 bases and J shed 4 bases, with 9 bases lying between them. Germline CDR1 is SGHTA and CDR2 is FQGTGA. CDR3 sequence: CASSLDASYNEQFF. Written as DNA, the CDR3 is TGTGCCAGCAGCTTAGACGCGAGTTACAATGAGCAGTTCTTC.

The chain combines TRBV6-4 with TRBJ2-3; D remains unclear. The J call is in doubt because the DNA end fits TRBJ2-2 better. CDR1 and CDR2 (germline): MRHNA, SNTAGT. The length of the CDR3 is 12 residues. CDR3 DNA: TGTGCCAGCAGTGACTCCGGGGGGGAGCTGTTTTTT. The encoded protein is CASSDSGGELFF.

This clonotype was seen once. The rearrangement links TRBV6-2 or TRBV6-3 to TRBJ2-3; TRBD2 agrees at 10 bases. Trimming took 6 bases from V and 2 from J; bases not matched to a gene: 8. Germline-derived CDR1 and CDR2 are MNHEY and SVGEGT. This CDR3 comprises 16 residues. CDR3 coding DNA: TGTGCCAGCAGAAACCGCCTAGCGGGAGTCACAGATACGCAGTATTTT. Protein sequence: CASRNRLAGVTDTQYF.

The table lists this clonotype with many counts. The gene calls are TRBV28 and TRBJ1-1; D possibly corresponds to TRBD1 (6 bases). V was pared by 6 bases and J by 1 base, with 18 bases between. The CDR3 sequence is 16 residues long. The germline V gene has CDR1 MDHEN and CDR2 SYDVKM. The CDR3 region has the DNA TGTGCCAGCAGCGTCAAACAGGGATTAGGGAACACTGAAGCTTTCTTT. Residues: CASSVKQGLGNTEAFF.

Concerning this clonotype: Because it lacks the conserved phenylalanine or tryptophan at the end, this CDR3 is likely a read error. The DNA is left out, because the CDR3 cannot be placed on it with certainty; the CDR3 is given as TCRdb lists it. This chain links TRBV28 with TRBJ2-3; the D call TRBD2 from the table was never checked on the DNA. 17 amino acids form the CDR3, both terminal residues included. Germline-derived CDR1 and CDR2 are MDHEN and SYDVKM. CDR3 sequence: CASTLGLAGVYEQYFGP.

This clonotype has just one count. The rearrangement joins TRBV7-3 to TRBJ2-5; D is unresolved. The J call is in doubt because the DNA end fits TRBJ2-7 better. The V gene's germline CDR1 is SGHTA and CDR2 FQGTGA. The CDR3 length is 13 residues. The CDR3 region has the DNA TGTGCCAGCAGCCCAGATTTTACCTACGAGCAGTACTTC. Translation gives CASSPDFTYEQYF.